This T cell receptor beta chain was found in a study of Ad26.COV2.S vaccination and SARS-CoV-2 variants. Sample treatment: about 20 received Ad26.COV2.S at low or high dose, single or two shots; about 5 received placebo; per-sample allocation not given. It was on day 63 after the first vaccine or placebo injection that samples were taken. V shed 4 bases and J 5 bases; nucleotides not matched to a gene: 11. Germline V CDR1 and CDR2: SGHTS, YDEGEE. The CDR3 sequence is 15 residues long. Libraries were prepared by immunoSEQ multiplex PCR; TCRdb keeps only in-frame clonotypes and omits some of them. Of 300,000 to 500,000 clones in the sample, approximately 91% are singletons; the top ten hold around 3.4%.

This chain joins TRBV5-8 and TRBJ1-2; 7 nucleotides align to TRBD1. The specimen comprised peripheral blood, sampled in a trial of Ad26.COV2.S vaccine versus placebo. The receptor comes from a person between 18 and 65 years old who received the Ad26.COV2.S COVID-19 vaccine or a placebo. CDR3 DNA: TGTGCCAGCAGCCCAATTTCAGACAGGGCGTATGGCTACACCTTC. This sequence encodes CASSPISDRAYGYTF.